Below are 28 T cell receptor beta chains sequenced from a single sample in a study of blood T cell repertoires in COVID-19. The assay was immunoSEQ multiplex PCR, and TCRdb's table has in-frame clones only and misses some. The repertoire holds about 240,000 clones, with more than 75% as singletons. Sequences were obtained from peripheral blood. The receptors shown here come from a woman aged 70-85 years with active or convalescent COVID-19.

The chain has TRBV25-1 and TRBJ1-2; no clear D. This CDR3 has 15 amino acids. V was cut by 3 bases and J by 4 bases, with 15 bases left in between. CDR1 is MGHDK and CDR2 is SYGVNS in the germline V gene. CDR3 sequence: CASSEPTLAGYGYTF. The CDR3 nucleotides read TGTGCCAGCAGTGAGCCGACGTTAGCTGGCTATGGCTACACCTTC.

The chain combines TRBV6-5 with TRBJ1-1; D possibly corresponds to TRBD1 (5 bases). Trimming took 7 bases from V and 4 from J, leaving 13 bases between them. CDR1 and CDR2 (germline): MNHEY, SVGAGI. The CDR3 is made up of 13 amino acids. The CDR3 DNA sequence: TGTGCCAGCAAGGCAGCAGGGTCCACTGAAGCTTTCTTT. As protein: CASKAAGSTEAFF.

This clone was seen only a few times. The chain joins TRBV3-1 (or the pseudogene TRBV3-2) to TRBJ2-3, with 9 bases lining up with TRBD2. CDR3 length: 16 amino acids. The germline V gene has CDR1 LGHDT and CDR2 YNNKEL (reference sequence). Trimming cost V 1 base and J 4 bases; bases outside gene matches: 6. This chain's CDR3 is CASSQGYGGGADTQYF. CDR3 sequence (DNA): TGTGCCAGCAGCCAAGGGTACGGCGGGGGGGCAGATACGCAGTATTTT.

The chain couples TRBV24-1 to TRBJ1-1, with a tentative D call TRBD1 (5 bases). Germline lookup yields CDR1 KGHDR and CDR2 SFDVKD. V was pared by 5 bases and J by 3 bases, with 12 bases between. CDR3 length: 14 amino acids. Written as DNA, the CDR3 is TGTGCCACCAGTGGTCGGGGCGGGGACACTGAAGCTTTCTTT. As protein: CATSGRGGDTEAFF.

The genes are TRBV27 and TRBJ1-4, with 11 bases that match TRBD1. This CDR3 spans 15 amino acids. Trimming at V came to 5 bases and at J to 8 bases, leaving 7 bases not matched to a gene. Germline V CDR1 and CDR2: MNHEY, SMNVEV (reference sequence). CDR3 sequence reads: CASSLRDRGGEKLFF. The CDR3 DNA follows: TGTGCCAGCAGTCTCCGGGACAGGGGGGGGGAAAAACTGTTTTTT.

The chain links TRBV2 to TRBJ1-2; no firm D call. CDR3 size: 14 residues. Trimming took off 3 bases at V and 5 bases at J, with 13 bases between the two ends. Germline CDR1 and CDR2: SNHLY and FYNNEI. CDR3 sequence (DNA): TGTGCCAGCAGTGAGCATTCGAGCCGGTATGGCTACACCTTC. Amino acid sequence: CASSEHSSRYGYTF.

CDR3 DNA: TGTGCCAGTCGCGAAAGCAATCAGCCCCAGCATTTT. Encoded protein: CASRESNQPQHF. The chain links TRBV19 to TRBJ1-5, with D hard to call. Trimming removed 8 bases from V and 1 base from J, with 6 bases in between. The CDR3 is 12 amino acids. Germline CDR1 LNHDA, CDR2 SQIVND (reference sequence). Looking up the rest from reference TRBV19 and TRBJ1-5 gives the full variable domain: DGGITQSPKYLFRKEGQNVTLSCEQNLNHDAMYWYRQDPGQGLRLIYYSQIVNDFQKGDIAEGYSVSREKKESFPLTVTSAQKNPTAFYLCASRESNQPQHFGDGTRLSIL.

V usage is TRBV5-6 and J usage is TRBJ1-4; 10 bases match TRBD1. Germline assignment: CDR1 SGHDT and CDR2 YYEEEE. J lost 10 bases, V lost 5 bases, and 8 bases had no gene match. The CDR3 spans 14 residues. DNA for the CDR3: TGTGCCAGCAGTCCTGACAGGGGGCTTGGAAAACTGTTTTTT. The encoded protein is CASSPDRGLGKLFF. Full variable domain (rest looked up from reference TRBV5-6 and TRBJ1-4): DAGVTQSPTHLIKTRGQQVTLRCSPKSGHDTVSWYQQALGQGPQFIFQYYEEEERQRGNFPDRFSGHQFPNYSSELNVNALLLGDSALYLCASSPDRGLGKLFFGSGTQLSVL.

This clone was picked up a small number of times. The chain links TRBV4-3 to TRBJ1-2; 9 bases agree with TRBD1. V was clipped by 5 bases and J by 5 bases; unmatched bases: 6. The CDR3 loop spans 14 amino acids. The germline CDR1 and CDR2 sequences are LGHNA and YSLEER. The CDR3 loop is CASSEDRGIYGYTF. CDR3 nucleotides: TGCGCCAGCAGCGAGGACAGGGGCATTTATGGCTACACCTTC.

The genes are TRBV9 and TRBJ1-3, with D perhaps TRBD1 (6 bases). This CDR3 comprises 16 residues. Germline V CDR1 and CDR2: SGDLS, YYNGEE. Trimming stripped 4 bases from V and 2 bases from J, with 16 bases between. The CDR3 loop reads CASSPFMGAAGNTIYF. CDR3 nucleotides: TGTGCCAGCAGCCCCTTTATGGGGGCGGCTGGAAACACCATATATTTT.

The chain joins TRBV20-1 to TRBJ2-1; the D is unclear. The CDR3 has 17 residues. CDR1 and CDR2 from the germline V gene are DFQATT and SNEGSKA (reference sequence). Trimming pared 3 bases from V and 8 bases from J, leaving 26 bases between. Here the CDR3 reads CSASRMARSATHDEQFF. In nucleotides, the CDR3 is TGCAGTGCTAGTCGCATGGCCAGAAGTGCCACCCACGATGAGCAGTTCTTC.

Turning to this clone: In the same sample, other DNA sequences code for this CDR3. The chain combines TRBV9 with TRBJ1-1; unclear D gene. The CDR3 length is 13 residues. Between the trimmed V and J ends, which lost 0 bases and 1 base, there was a span of 4 bases. Germline V gene data show CDR1 as SGDLS and CDR2 as YYNGEE. The CDR3 is CASSVAGNTEAFF. DNA of the CDR3: TGTGCCAGCAGCGTAGCAGGGAACACTGAAGCTTTCTTT. The full variable domain, rest sourced from reference TRBV9 and TRBJ1-1, is DSGVTQTPKHLITATGQRVTLRCSPRSGDLSVYWYQQSLDQGLQFLIQYYNGEERAKGNILERFSAQQFPDLHSELNLSSLELGDSALYFCASSVAGNTEAFFGQGTRLTVV.

The rearrangement uses TRBV7-3 and TRBJ2-1; TRBD2 aligns across 9 bases. Per the germline V gene, CDR1 is SGHTA and CDR2 is FQGTGA. The CDR3 spans 20 residues. Trimming took 2 bases from V and 0 from J; bases not matched to a gene: 14. The CDR3: CASSLRRGGANPSSYNEQFF. In DNA form, the CDR3 reads TGTGCCAGCAGCTTACGGCGCGGGGGGGCCAACCCAAGCTCCTACAATGAGCAGTTCTTC.

The gene calls are TRBV18 and TRBJ1-5; perhaps TRBD1 as D (6 bases). This CDR3 is built from 13 residues. In germline, CDR1 is KGHSH, CDR2 LQKENI. V lost 6 bases to trimming and J lost 5 bases, with 11 bases between them. CDR3 DNA: TGTGCCAGCTCCGGACAGCCCGATCAGCCCCAGCATTTT. Its protein product is CASSGQPDQPQHF.

The chain is built from TRBV6-5 and TRBJ1-1; D is possibly TRBD1 (5 bases). The CDR3 loop spans 14 amino acids. V lost 7 bases and J lost 0, with 12 bases in between. Germline V lookup: CDR1 MNHEY, CDR2 SVGAGI. CDR3 sequence: CASTSRQMNTEAFF. The CDR3 DNA reads as TGTGCCAGCACCTCACGACAGATGAACACTGAAGCTTTCTTT.

V usage is TRBV7-2 and J usage is TRBJ1-2; D is ambiguous. The germline gives CDR1 SGHTA, CDR2 FQGNSA. The CDR3 totals 13 residues. V gave up 1 base and J gave up 4 bases, with 7 bases separating them. The CDR3 sequence is CASSLEEGYGYTF. The CDR3 DNA sequence: TGTGCCAGCAGCTTAGAGGAGGGCTATGGCTACACCTTC.

The chain links TRBV7-8 to TRBJ1-2; 9 bases are shared with TRBD1. CDR3 length: 18 residues. Germline V gene sequence: CDR1 SGHVS, CDR2 FQNEAQ. Losses at the gene ends were 5 bases for V and 0 bases for J; bases not matched to a gene: 13. The CDR3 coding sequence is TGTGCCAGCAGCCTAAAGGGACAGGGCTATCCCTCTAACTATGGCTACACCTTC. Residues: CASSLKGQGYPSNYGYTF.

The chain is built from TRBV27 and TRBJ1-5; no clear D gene. The germline V gene has CDR1 MNHEY and CDR2 SMNVEV (reference sequence). The germline V and J ends were trimmed by 5 bases and 3 bases, with 14 bases remaining between them. The CDR3 sequence is 15 residues long. CDR3 nucleotides: TGTGCCAGCAGTCTCACGACGGGGTCCAATCAGCCCCAGCATTTT. Its protein product is CASSLTTGSNQPQHF.

The V call is TRBV10-1, the J call TRBJ2-2; 8 bases line up with TRBD2. This CDR3 spans 17 amino acids. Germline V CDR1 and CDR2: WNHNN, SYGVQD (reference sequence). The V gene end was trimmed by 4 bases and the J gene end by 3 bases; junction bases not matched to a gene: 10. CDR3 loop: CASSGRAGGVDTGELFF. The CDR3 bases are TGCGCCAGCAGTGGACGGGCGGGAGGTGTAGACACCGGGGAGCTGTTTTTT.

This chain links TRBV6-5 with TRBJ1-2, with D perhaps TRBD1 (6 bases). This CDR3 is 15 amino acids long. V gave up 5 bases and J gave up 1 base, with 14 bases separating them. From germline, CDR1 is MNHEY and CDR2 SVGAGI. CDR3 in DNA: TGTGCCAGCAGTCCAACTGGACAGCTTAACTATGGCTACACCTTC. The encoded protein is CASSPTGQLNYGYTF.

This clone turned up a few times. The chain carries TRBV5-1 and TRBJ1-6, with D uncertain. The CDR3 consists of 14 residues. V was cut by 3 bases and J by 9 bases, with 13 bases left in between. Germline CDR1 is SGHRS and CDR2 is YFSETQ. CDR3 nucleotide sequence: TGCGCCAGCAGCTCGATTTTCGCGGGTTCACCCCTCCACTTT. This translates into CASSSIFAGSPLHF.

This clone was seen only once. This chain links TRBV12-3 or TRBV12-4 with TRBJ1-2; no clear D gene. This CDR3 has 13 residues. The ends were cut back, 6 bases at V and 7 bases at J, with 15 bases in the middle. CDR3 sequence: CASRLRLAGGYTF. Written as DNA, the CDR3 is TGTGCCAGCAGACTTAGACTCGCGGGTGGCTACACCTTC.

The rearrangement joins TRBV24-1 to TRBJ1-6; D is perhaps TRBD1 (5 bases). CDR3 length: 13 residues. V gave up 5 bases and J gave up 7 bases, with 8 bases separating them. CDR1 and CDR2 (germline): KGHDR, SFDVKD. CDR3 protein: CATSANRNSPLHF. Here the CDR3 DNA reads TGTGCCACCAGTGCCAACAGGAATTCACCCCTCCACTTT.

The chain has TRBV9 and TRBJ2-5; D remains unclear. V was trimmed by 0 bases and J by 4 bases, leaving 7 bases between them. The germline CDR1 and CDR2 sequences are SGDLS and YYNGEE. The CDR3 loop spans 13 amino acids. The CDR3 nucleotides are TGTGCCAGCAGCGTAGGAATGGCAGAGACCCAGTACTTC. As protein: CASSVGMAETQYF.

This clone turned up a few times. The chain has TRBV15 and TRBJ1-6, with a possible D match to TRBD1 (6 bases). CDR1 and CDR2 (germline): LNHNV, YYDKDF (reference sequence). Between the trimmed V and J ends, which lost 1 base and 5 bases, there was a span of 9 bases. The CDR3 loop spans 15 amino acids. The CDR3 here is CATSRGGPNNSPLHF. CDR3 sequence (DNA): TGTGCCACCAGCAGAGGGGGGCCAAATAATTCACCCCTCCACTTT.

The chain is built from TRBV5-1 and TRBJ2-1; TRBD1 aligns across 7 bases. V dropped 0 bases and J dropped 7; count of bases not matched to a gene: 1. CDR1 and CDR2 from the germline V gene are SGHRS and YFSETQ. The CDR3 contains 13 residues. CDR3 sequence reads: CASSLGQGNEQFF. CDR3 coding DNA: TGCGCCAGCAGCTTGGGACAGGGAAATGAGCAGTTCTTC.

The chain links TRBV7-9 to TRBJ1-1; D is perhaps TRBD1 (5 bases). Germline V gene lookup returns CDR1 SEHNR and CDR2 FQNEAQ (reference sequence). Deletions cut 5 bases from V and 1 base from J, with 17 bases between. The CDR3 spans 16 residues. The CDR3 spells CASSPGINHRNTEAFF. CDR3 DNA: TGTGCCAGCAGCCCAGGGATCAATCATCGGAACACTGAAGCTTTCTTT.

The chain recombines TRBV18 with TRBJ1-2; the match to TRBD1 covers 7 bases. Trimming took 3 bases from V and 0 from J; bases not matched to a gene: 10. Germline V gives CDR1 KGHSH, CDR2 LQKENI. The CDR3 covers 17 residues. In DNA form, the CDR3 reads TGTGCCAGCTCACCCACCTCCGACAGGGTGTCTAACTATGGCTACACCTTC. Translating gives CASSPTSDRVSNYGYTF. The full variable domain, its missing parts supplied by reference TRBV18 and TRBJ1-2, is NAGVMQNPRHLVRRRGQEARLRCSPMKGHSHVYWYRQLPEEGLKFMVYLQKENIIDESGMPKERFSAEFPKEGPSILRIQQVVRGDSAAYFCASSPTSDRVSNYGYTFGSGTRLTVV.